The source of this T cell receptor beta chain is a study of cytomegalovirus exposure and HLA in healthy donors (TCRdb year 2017). In the study overall: According to an earlier analysis of 587 of the donors, 200 million or so T cells yielded approximately 120 million unique TCR beta sequences and approximately 280 Gb of sequence data. Both class I and class II loci were covered by HLA typing, at four-digit resolution. Donor age, sex, ethnicity and CMV serostatus were compiled together with the repertoire data. Rather than using new phenotypic data, the later analysis identified candidate immune exposures from TCR beta sequences and from how often those sequences occurred across donors. To predict cytomegalovirus infection status, the study brought together high-throughput TCR immunosequencing, statistical association of individual TCRs with disease status, and machine learning. A later genetic analysis took genome-wide SNP genotypes for about 60% of the roughly 670 donors and used that subset as a discovery cohort. The number of typed donors differed by locus: about 629-630 for A, B, C, DRB1 and DQB1; roughly 510 for DQA1; some 610 for DPA1; and around 450 for DPB1. To study patterns of TCR occurrence, a later analysis re-analyzed previously published TCR beta repertoires from 500 to 850 donors and added high-resolution HLA genotyping. Of the 300 to 400 genotyped donors, about 80% fell in the genetic ancestry cluster associated with self-reported Caucasian donors. Four or five DR-DQ haplotypes were handled as single units for association and clustering because linkage in the cohort was strong. To decide whether each TCR beta V gene segment behaved as functional or pseudogenic, an earlier analysis of some 580 of the donors relied on high-throughput TCR beta sequencing. All discovery cohort repertoires had been generated on a single sequencing platform. An early release covering just under 650 HLA-typed donors comprised roughly 300 gigabases of sequencing data and around 86 million unique TCR sequences. Among 350 to 400 genotyped donors of the cohort, an average of approximately 240,000 unique TCR beta nucleotide sequences were sequenced per donor, roughly a sixth of them non-productive. The aim of the study was to test whether cataloging public T cell receptors could identify signatures of past pathogen exposure. The T cell repertoires of some 700 subjects were profiled by immunosequencing and related to cytomegalovirus serostatus. In addition to the first cohort of 650 to 750 subjects, a separate validation cohort of under 150 different subjects was used.

What the study reported, not specific to this receptor: According to a later analysis, parvovirus B19, influenza, CMV and Epstein-Barr virus appeared linked to several top co-occurrence clusters. In a later genetic analysis, a missense DCLRE1C variant was associated with V-gene and J-gene trimming of TCR beta chains, and the association was replicated in an independent cohort. The study gave a list of about 170 TCR beta chains associated with cytomegalovirus. Because HLA typing was missing for some donors at each locus, association tests included only the typed subset. Compared with equally common non-associated chains, HLA-associated TCR beta chains in a later analysis were more clonally expanded and had lower generation probabilities. Some IMGT-functional V segments, including TRBV6-2 and TRBV6-3, could not be told apart with the 87-base-pair reads, so those segments were excluded. In a later analysis, the rate of TCR association differed among HLA loci, with DRB1 alleles having the most associated TCRs and HLA-C alleles having the fewest. Assigning TCR associations to individual alleles was difficult when HLA alleles, especially DR and DQ, strongly co-occurred. Roughly uniform sequencing depth across donors was assumed in presence/absence analyses, although this assumption may not hold. A few of the identified cytomegalovirus-associated TCR beta chains were confirmed in vitro to be specific for cytomegalovirus antigens. Specific HLA alleles were associated with over 15,000 TCR beta sequences at a false discovery rate of 0.05 in a later analysis. For the cohort, immune exposure information was limited to CMV serostatus. The earlier analysis of some 560 of the donors excluded approximately 17 rarely observed V segments, including chromosome 9 orphons, because counts were too low. According to a later analysis, most CMV-associated TCR beta chains appeared to be HLA-restricted, and the HLA associations seemed to be driven largely by CMV exposure. Cytomegalovirus status was reported to be diagnosed by the classifier with high specificity and sensitivity in both the original and validation cohorts. An earlier analysis of approximately 590 of the donors showed that most TCR beta V segments appeared in productive rearrangements either about 87% or about 30% of the time, which broadly matched IMGT annotations. A cluster of highly shared sequence variants was judged likely to represent a technical artifact of the sequencing pipeline. Linkage disequilibrium might explain the correlated functional status among segregating V segments, but an unknown experimental factor could not be excluded. A further reported finding was that TCR beta sequences accurately predicted the HLA-A and HLA-B alleles for most subjects in the first cohort. Compared with the roughly 700-donor mean, donors in an Asian-associated ancestry cluster had fewer N-insertions in productive TCRs, according to a later genetic analysis. The authors suggested that the approach could potentially be extended to other disease states and immunological phenotypes. Most TCR sequences were observed very rarely across donors, whereas some public TCRs were present in many individuals. The cohort was sequenced for TCR beta chains only, and without alpha or paired-chain data the features that could be detected were limited.

Turning to this clone: The clone's antigen remains unknown. No base quality values were provided; no much bigger clone lies one nucleotide off.

Libraries were prepared through the immunoSEQ multiplex PCR assay. For the multiplex PCR, a mixture combining 60 forward primers for TCR Vbeta segments and 13 reverse primers for TCR Jbeta segments was used. The CDR3 region of rearranged TCR beta genes was amplified from genomic DNA by a multiplex PCR assay. Amplified TCR beta libraries were sequenced as 87-base-pair reads on the Illumina HiSeq System. The paper's processing steps were these. A later analysis counted tens of millions of unique TCR beta chains across the 550 to 800 repertoires, and some 11 million of these chains were shared by at least two donors. A nearest-neighbor algorithm error-corrected the raw reads and collapsed the reads into unique sequences, merging closely related sequences to remove PCR and sequencing errors. V, D and J gene segments were assigned by aligning CDR3 sequences to IMGT reference sequences. Each retained sequence needed at least a six-nucleotide match to both a V gene segment and a J gene segment. A rearrangement counted as productive if the CDR3 had no stop codons and remained in frame with V and J, and every other rearrangement counted as non-productive. CDR3 was defined according to IMGT convention as the region running from the second conserved V-encoded cysteine to the conserved J-encoded phenylalanine. The earlier analysis of about 530 of the donors excluded any sequence lacking an unambiguous match to a single V gene segment. In an earlier analysis of around 600 of the donors, V segments were called functional above 56.7% productive rearrangements and were called segregating when the between-donor standard deviation exceeded 5%. To diagnose cytomegalovirus status from the catalog of TCR beta chain sequences, a statistical classification framework was built. In a later analysis, V and J genes were assigned by comparing TCR nucleotide sequences against IMGT/GENE-DB human TR gene sequences. The TCRdist pipeline was used in a later analysis to assign CDR3 sequences and most-parsimonious VDJ recombination scenarios. In a later analysis, every TCR beta chain was defined by the combination of its CDR3 amino acid sequence and its V-gene family, and reads without a unique V-gene family were dropped. As a way to deal with suspected cross-contamination and a sequencing artifact, a later analysis dropped 450 to 700 nucleotide sequences that were highly shared and had low generation probability. In a later analysis, a clonal expansion index for each public chain was calculated from normalized within-repertoire ranks of inferred template counts. Generation probabilities in a later analysis came from a VDJ recombination model fitted to out-of-frame rearrangements, and those results were checked against IGoR. Hypergeometric tests were used in a later analysis to score TCR-TCR, TCR-HLA and TCR-CMV co-occurrence, with a repertoire-size bias correction applied to the TCR pairs. A later analysis estimated false discovery rates by permuting HLA or CMV assignments 20 times. In a later analysis, co-occurring TCRs were grouped using DBSCAN, and TCRdist sequence similarity was added for clustering within HLA-allele-positive subsets. Co-occurrence clustering excluded repertoires with fewer than 30,000 or more than 120,000 public chains, plus five with anomalous nucleotide sharing. The source is immuneACCESS, and TCRdb retained only in-frame sequences with V and J called. Part of the clones is not carried over; for the studies checked, unresolved V genes explain less than half of this, and the remainder is unexplained. V, J and clone size reflect that table, while D and trimming were determined from the DNA. This sample has about 90,000 clones in its table, and approximately 70% of those were observed once. The biggest ten clones account for under 2.5% of the sample.

From its cysteine to its phenylalanine, the CDR3 spans 15 amino acids. CDR3 DNA only is kept here, 45 bases in frame from base 1. According to the germline V gene, CDR1 reads SNHLY and CDR2 reads FYNNEI. V loses 4 bases at its end and J loses 6 bases; junction bases beyond the gene matches: 9. The cohort was made up of hundreds of healthy bone marrow donors. All cohort members were sampled while nominally healthy, although unrecorded immune exposures were likely present. The donor tested CMV seronegative, placing the donor among the 300 to 450 seronegative members of the cohort. A peripheral blood sample was collected from each donor, and TCR beta sequencing was performed on peripheral blood mononuclear cells. Genomic DNA extraction from the blood cell samples was performed with the Qiagen DNeasy Blood Extraction Kit.

Here the chain combines TRBV2 and TRBJ2-1; 7 central nucleotides agree with TRBD2. The TCR was taken from a man younger than 40 in good health and CMV-seronegative. The sequenced sample was PBMCs. CDR3 reads: CASSGRLATSNEQFF. Read as DNA, the sequence is TGTGCCAGCAGTGGTCGACTAGCCACATCCAATGAGCAGTTCTTC.